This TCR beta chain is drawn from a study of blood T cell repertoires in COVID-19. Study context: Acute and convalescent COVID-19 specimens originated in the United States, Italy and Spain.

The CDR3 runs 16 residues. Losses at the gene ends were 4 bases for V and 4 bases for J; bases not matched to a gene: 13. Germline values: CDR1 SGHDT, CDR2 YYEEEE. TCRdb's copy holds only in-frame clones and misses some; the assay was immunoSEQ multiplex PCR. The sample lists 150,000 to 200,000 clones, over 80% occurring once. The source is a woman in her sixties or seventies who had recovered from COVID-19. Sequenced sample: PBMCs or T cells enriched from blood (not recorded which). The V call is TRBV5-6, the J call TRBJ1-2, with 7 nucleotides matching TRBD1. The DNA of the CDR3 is TGTGCCAGCAGCGGAACAGGACAGGCCCAACTCTATGGCTACACCTTC. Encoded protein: CASSGTGQAQLYGYTF.